The 2 T cell receptor beta chains given below trace back to one sample, sequenced in a study of blood T cell repertoires in COVID-19 (dated by TCRdb to 2020 to 2022). Receptor amplification or capture employed the immunoSEQ multiplex PCR assay. TCRdb mirrors the immuneACCESS table, restricted to in-frame sequences. Some clones are absent from its copies; in checked studies, under half trace to an unresolved V gene, and the reason for the others is unknown. A total of 40,000 to 55,000 clones appear in this sample, 90% of them only once. Around 9.7% of the sample lies in the top ten. Sequenced input: peripheral blood. Receptor source: a woman aged 80 or older with acute or convalescent COVID-19.

The chain recombines TRBV10-3 with TRBJ2-2, with 10 bases lining up with TRBD2. CDR1 is ENHRY, CDR2 SYGVKD, per germline. With 10 bases clipped from V and 8 bases from J, the junction kept 13 bases outside the gene matches. This CDR3 is 15 amino acids long. The CDR3 region has the DNA TGTGCCACCCGTGGGACTAGCGCAATTTCAGGGGAGCTGTTTTTT. The encoded protein is CATRGTSAISGELFF.

This sequence joins TRBV19 and TRBJ2-5, with TRBD2 as a possible D gene (5 bases). Germline CDR1 reads LNHDA; CDR2 reads SQIVND (reference sequence). Trimming removed 8 bases at V and 6 bases at J, with 16 bases between. The CDR3 has 13 residues. CDR3 in DNA: TGTGCCAGTGGCAATCTAGCTGGCCAGACCCAGTACTTC. It codes for CASGNLAGQTQYF.